In its sample, the clone carrying this T cell receptor (beta chain) was seen a few times. These data originate in a study of T cells in Graves' hyperthyroidism and ophthalmopathy. What was amplified from RNA transcripts were TCR beta CDR3 regions. In the first-round RT-PCR of the TCR CDR3, the HTBI primer set was used. One entry per CDR3 protein, called by TCRdb with MiXCR from the multiplex PCR reads. The data show about 770,000 distinct CDR3 sequences, approximately 19% seen once. The CDR3 has 17 residues. Germline V lookup: CDR1 SGHAT, CDR2 FQNNGV. The V end lost 2 bases, the J end lost 0 bases, and 14 bases lay between the germline ends.

This TCR derives from a woman aged 50 to 65 with Graves' hyperthyroidism that later progressed to Graves' ophthalmopathy. The sample taken for sequencing was blood. This chain joins TRBV11-2 and TRBJ1-5; D is undetermined. The chain's CDR3 is CASSLIRTLYSNQPQHF. The CDR3 DNA is TGTGCCAGCAGCTTAATCCGGACCCTATATAGCAATCAGCCCCAGCATTTT.